The 8 T cell receptor beta chains below all came from one sample that was sequenced in a study of blood T cell repertoires in COVID-19. Assay: immunoSEQ multiplex PCR; the TCRdb copy retains only in-frame clones and omits some. The sample gives about 62,000 clones, 80% to 90% of which show up once; about a sixth is in the top ten. Sequenced material: peripheral blood. The origin of the receptors is a woman aged 55-70 years with COVID-19, enrolled during active disease.

The chain is built from TRBV19 and TRBJ2-7; 8 nucleotides agree with TRBD2. In germline, CDR1 is LNHDA, CDR2 SQIVND (reference sequence). The CDR3 runs to 14 residues. Losses at the gene ends were 3 bases for V and 0 bases for J; bases not matched to a gene: 1. Here the CDR3 reads CASSMSGSSYEQYF. The CDR3 DNA reads as TGTGCCAGTAGTATGAGCGGGAGCTCCTACGAGCAGTACTTC. Supplemented by reference TRBV19 and TRBJ2-7, the full variable domain reads DGGITQSPKYLFRKEGQNVTLSCEQNLNHDAMYWYRQDPGQGLRLIYYSQIVNDFQKGDIAEGYSVSREKKESFPLTVTSAQKNPTAFYLCASSMSGSSYEQYFGPGTRLTVT.

This clone was seen only once. This sample includes further DNA sequences coding for the same CDR3. The chain carries TRBV30 and TRBJ2-7; 8 bases fit TRBD2. The junction had 7 bases not matched to a gene; V was cut back by 0 bases and J by 9 bases. The CDR3 length is 13 residues. Germline-derived CDR1 and CDR2 are GTSNPN and SVGIG (reference sequence). DNA for the CDR3: TGTGCCTGGAGTGTAGGGCGGGGGGTTGGGCAGTACTTC. As protein: CAWSVGRGVGQYF.

A single count supports this clone. The chain uses TRBV14 and TRBJ2-3; perhaps TRBD2 as D (6 bases). Germline assignment: CDR1 SGHDN and CDR2 FVKESK. V lost 2 bases and J lost 0, with 9 bases in between. The CDR3 is 15 residues long. The CDR3 nucleotides read TGTGCCAGCAGCCAACTAGCGTCTAGCACAGATACGCAGTATTTT. Amino acid sequence: CASSQLASSTDTQYF.

The chain carries TRBV24-1 and TRBJ2-1, with D perhaps TRBD2 (5 bases). Trimming removed 1 base at V and 0 bases at J, with 9 bases between. Germline loops: CDR1 KGHDR, CDR2 SFDVKD. CDR3 length: 16 amino acids. The CDR3 DNA reads as TGTGCCACCAGTGATTTCGTCGGGGACTCCTACAATGAGCAGTTCTTC. It yields the protein CATSDFVGDSYNEQFF.

The CDR3: CASSPHYRLDASTTGELFF. In DNA, the CDR3 is TGTGCCAGCAGCCCCCACTACCGACTAGACGCTTCGACCACCGGGGAGCTGTTTTTT. V is TRBV7-2 and J is TRBJ2-2; D perhaps matches TRBD2 (6 bases). There are 19 residues in the CDR3. The V end was cut by 5 bases, the J end by 4 bases, with 26 bases between. Germline assignment: CDR1 SGHTA and CDR2 FQGNSA.

This clone was detected only a few times. The chain recombines TRBV9 with TRBJ1-6; D uncertain. The CDR3 runs to 14 residues. CDR1 SGDLS and CDR2 YYNGEE come from the germline V gene. V lost 0 bases and J lost 10, with 11 bases in between. The DNA of the CDR3 is TGTGCCAGCAGCGTAGAGGACTTATTCTCACCCCTCCACTTT. This encodes CASSVEDLFSPLHF.

This clone was picked up one time. The gene calls are TRBV7-2 and TRBJ2-7; 8 bases agree with TRBD2. The CDR3 spans 16 residues. In germline, CDR1 is SGHTA, CDR2 FQGNSA. With V trimmed by 4 bases and J by 3 bases, 11 bases remained unmatched. The CDR3 DNA sequence: TGTGCCAGCAGCTCATCGGCGGGAGGCACTTTCTACGAGCAGTACTTC. Amino acid sequence: CASSSSAGGTFYEQYF.

This chain uses TRBV9 with TRBJ2-7; 9 positions match TRBD1. Germline V gene sequence: CDR1 SGDLS, CDR2 YYNGEE. This CDR3 comprises 15 residues. V lost 0 bases, J lost 2 bases, and 3 bases stayed unmatched. The CDR3 loop is CASSVGRTGAYEQYF. CDR3 DNA: TGTGCCAGCAGCGTAGGGCGGACAGGGGCCTACGAGCAGTACTTC. The full variable domain, rest sourced from reference TRBV9 and TRBJ2-7, is DSGVTQTPKHLITATGQRVTLRCSPRSGDLSVYWYQQSLDQGLQFLIQYYNGEERAKGNILERFSAQQFPDLHSELNLSSLELGDSALYFCASSVGRTGAYEQYFGPGTRLTVT.